The clone carrying this TCR beta chain was observed at least ten times. Its antigen is unidentified. In germline, CDR1 is DFQATT, CDR2 SNEGSKA (reference sequence). V gave up 1 base and J gave up 0 bases, with 13 bases separating them. The CDR3 runs 15 residues. The record originates from a study of identical twins. Findings and limits, study-wide: Fewer insertions characterized abundant cord blood beta clonotypes, whereas memory repertoires showed none. Out-of-frame alpha sequences shared between twins exhibited an excess of low generation probability. Conclusions were based on cross-sectional statistical analysis, without following the same donors.

TCRdb re-analysed the 5' RACE reads in MiXCR, keeping a single row per CDR3 protein. Of 700,000 to 950,000 distinct CDR3 sequences detected, around an eighth appear once; the ten largest clones hold 1.5% to 2%. This same sample was also part of a study on yellow fever vaccine responses in identical twins.

The sequencing sample was made of PBMCs. V is TRBV20-1 and J is TRBJ2-7; D call uncertain. This clonotype was sampled from a young woman in good health. The CDR3 is CSARGFGRSSYEQYF. Written as DNA, the CDR3 is TGCAGTGCTAGAGGGTTTGGACGGAGCTCCTACGAGCAGTACTTC.